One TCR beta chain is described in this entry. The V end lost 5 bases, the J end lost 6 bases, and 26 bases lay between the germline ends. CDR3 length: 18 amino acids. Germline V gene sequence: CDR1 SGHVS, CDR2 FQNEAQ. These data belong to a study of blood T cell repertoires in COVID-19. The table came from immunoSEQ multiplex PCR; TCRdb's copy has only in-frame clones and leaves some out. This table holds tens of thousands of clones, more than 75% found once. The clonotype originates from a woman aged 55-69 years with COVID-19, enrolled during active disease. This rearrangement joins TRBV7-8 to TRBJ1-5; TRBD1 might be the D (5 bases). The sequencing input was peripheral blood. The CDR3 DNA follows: TGTGCCAGCAGCCAGGGTCGGGATGCAGGGAGGTTGGGTCAGCCCCAGCATTTT. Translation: CASSQGRDAGRLGQPQHF. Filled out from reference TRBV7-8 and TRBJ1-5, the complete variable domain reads GAGVSQSPRYKVAKRGQDVALRCDPISGHVSLFWYQQALGQGPEFLTYFQNEAQLDKSGLPSDRFFAERPEGSVSTLKIQRTQQEDSAVYLCASSQGRDAGRLGQPQHFGDGTRLSIL.